The 31 T cell receptor beta chains listed next were all sequenced from one sample in a study of circulating and synovial CD4+ cells in juvenile arthritis. Data came from immunoSEQ multiplex PCR; TCRdb stores just in-frame clones and leaves some out. Altogether 34,000 or so clones are present, just under 95% being singletons, with the ten largest covering about 0.7%. Sample: CD4+ T cells from blood. The receptors here all came from a human donor with juvenile idiopathic arthritis.

This clone was counted a single time. The rearrangement uses TRBV7-3 and TRBJ2-1, with D possibly TRBD1 on 6 matching bases. This CDR3 region has 17 residues. Trimming left V 7 bases short and J 0 bases short, with 19 bases between. Germline V lookup: CDR1 SGHTA, CDR2 FQGTGA. The CDR3 DNA is TGTGCCAGCACCTCATGGGGGCTAGCAAGCTCCTACAATGAGCAGTTCTTC. This encodes CASTSWGLASSYNEQFF.

The chain couples TRBV6-1 to TRBJ1-2, with D possibly TRBD1 on 5 matching bases. CDR1 MNHNS and CDR2 SASEGT come from the germline V gene. The V and J ends lost 2 bases and 6 bases respectively, with 10 bases between them. The CDR3 loop spans 13 amino acids. The CDR3, as DNA: TGTGCCAGCAGTGAATGGGGGGTGGATGGCTACACCTTC. Translated, it gives CASSEWGVDGYTF.

V and J are TRBV9 and TRBJ1-3; a possible D gene is TRBD1 (6 bases). The CDR3 spans 15 residues. The V end was cut by 0 bases, the J end by 3 bases, with 10 bases between. The germline V gene has CDR1 SGDLS and CDR2 YYNGEE. The CDR3 DNA reads TGTGCCAGCAGCGTAGGAGGGGGAAGTGGAAACACCATATATTTT. Residues: CASSVGGGSGNTIYF. Drawing the rest from reference TRBV9 and TRBJ1-3, the complete variable domain is DSGVTQTPKHLITATGQRVTLRCSPRSGDLSVYWYQQSLDQGLQFLIQYYNGEERAKGNILERFSAQQFPDLHSELNLSSLELGDSALYFCASSVGGGSGNTIYFGEGSWLTVV.

This chain connects TRBV5-4 to TRBJ2-5, with TRBD2 identical over 9 bases. The CDR3 consists of 15 residues. The V segment lost 4 bases and the J segment 2 bases; nucleotides outside the gene matches: 6. Germline V gene sequence: CDR1 SGHNT, CDR2 YYREEE (reference sequence). The CDR3 here is CASSLPGLAQETQYF. CDR3 DNA: TGTGCCAGCAGCCTCCCGGGACTAGCTCAAGAGACCCAGTACTTC.

Concerning this clone: The sample holds other DNA sequences that translate to the same CDR3. V is TRBV7-2 and J is TRBJ1-6; 9 bases fit TRBD1. Germline lookup yields CDR1 SGHTA and CDR2 FQGNSA. The CDR3 is 15 amino acids. J gave up 13 bases and V 4 bases, and 11 bases lay outside the gene matches. The CDR3 here is CASSWGQGVSSPLHF. The CDR3 DNA is TGTGCCAGCAGCTGGGGACAGGGAGTAAGTTCCCCCCTCCACTTT. Full variable domain (outside the CDR3, taken from reference TRBV7-2 and TRBJ1-6): GAGVSQSPSNKVTEKGKDVELRCDPISGHTALYWYRQSLGQGLEFLIYFQGNSAPDKSGLPSDRFSAERTGGSVSTLTIQRTQQEDSAVYLCASSWGQGVSSPLHFGNGTRLTVT.

DNA for the CDR3: TGTGCCAGCAGCTTAGAGGTATCAGGACTAGCGGGTACTTTCTACGAGCAGTACTTC. Amino acid sequence: CASSLEVSGLAGTFYEQYF. This chain uses TRBV7-2 with TRBJ2-7; 11 bases align to TRBD2. After removal of 1 base from V and 3 bases from J, the junction contained 14 bases not matched to a gene. Per the germline V gene, CDR1 is SGHTA and CDR2 is FQGNSA. The CDR3 runs to 19 residues.

The V and J genes are TRBV30 and TRBJ2-1; tentatively, D is TRBD2 (5 bases). Per the germline V gene, CDR1 is GTSNPN and CDR2 is SVGIG (reference sequence). This CDR3 region has 14 residues. The V and J ends lost 0 bases and 4 bases respectively, with 10 bases between them. The DNA of the CDR3 is TGTGCCTGGAGTGTTCAGCGGACGTACAATGAGCAGTTCTTC. Translated, it gives CAWSVQRTYNEQFF.

The chain recombines TRBV5-1 with TRBJ2-3; the D is unclear. Between the trimmed V and J ends, which lost 4 bases and 0 bases, there was a span of 15 bases. The germline V gene has CDR1 SGHRS and CDR2 YFSETQ. This CDR3 has 16 residues. DNA of the CDR3: TGCGCCAGCAGCCGACTGCAGACCACTAGCACAGATACGCAGTATTTT. This sequence encodes CASSRLQTTSTDTQYF.

The V call is TRBV19, the J call TRBJ2-2; D uncertain. The V gene's germline CDR1 is LNHDA and CDR2 SQIVND (reference sequence). The V end lost 5 bases, the J end lost 5 bases, and 9 bases lay between the germline ends. The CDR3 has 13 residues. CDR3 loop: CASSFPLTGELFF. Here the CDR3 DNA reads TGTGCCAGTAGTTTCCCCCTAACCGGGGAGCTGTTTTTT.

The chain has TRBV19 and TRBJ1-3; TRBD1 aligns across 7 bases. The trim removed 8 bases at V and 2 bases at J, leaving 12 bases unmatched. CDR1 and CDR2 (germline): LNHDA, SQIVND (reference sequence). CDR3 length: 16 residues. This CDR3 is CASGADRWRTGNTIYF. The CDR3 bases are TGTGCCAGTGGAGCGGACAGGTGGAGAACTGGAAACACCATATATTTT.

The chain combines TRBV6-6 with TRBJ1-3; D is perhaps TRBD1 (6 bases). CDR1 MNHNY and CDR2 SVGAGI come from the germline V gene (reference sequence). Trimming pared 5 bases from V and 0 bases from J, leaving 11 bases between. CDR3 size: 15 residues. CDR3 residues: CASSNPDSSGNTIYF. The CDR3 nucleotides are TGTGCCAGCAGTAACCCGGACAGCTCTGGAAACACCATATATTTT.

This clone was picked up one time. This sequence joins TRBV7-8 and TRBJ2-5; 9 positions agree with TRBD1. The DNA matches TRBJ2-7 better at its end, which makes the J call doubtful. From germline, CDR1 is SGHVS and CDR2 FQNEAQ. The CDR3 loop spans 15 amino acids. The CDR3 is CASSLAWTGVTEQYF. The CDR3 DNA reads as TGTGCCAGCAGCTTAGCTTGGACAGGGGTTACCGAGCAGTACTTC.

The chain employs TRBV7-2 and TRBJ1-1, with D perhaps TRBD1 (5 bases). The germline V gene has CDR1 SGHTA and CDR2 FQGNSA. The CDR3 is 14 residues long. Trimming pared 1 base from V and 0 bases from J, leaving 6 bases between. CDR3 coding DNA: TGTGCCAGCAGCTTAGGACAGTTGAACACTGAAGCTTTCTTT. It translates to CASSLGQLNTEAFF.

This clone was picked up one time. This chain joins TRBV2 and TRBJ2-1; the D gene is possibly TRBD1 (6 bases). The V gene's germline CDR1 is SNHLY and CDR2 FYNNEI. This CDR3 is built from 12 residues. V gave up 6 bases and J gave up 6 bases, with 9 bases separating them. CDR3 amino acids: CASSSGANEQFF. Here the CDR3 DNA reads TGTGCCAGCAGCTCAGGGGCCAATGAGCAGTTCTTC.

This chain joins TRBV7-2 and TRBJ2-1; TRBD2 matches 9 bases. With V trimmed by 6 bases and J by 2 bases, 5 bases remained unmatched. Germline V gene lookup returns CDR1 SGHTA and CDR2 FQGNSA. The length of the CDR3 is 15 residues. CDR3 DNA sequence: TGTGCCAGCAGTCCCGGGACTAGCACCTACAATGAGCAGTTCTTC. Translated: CASSPGTSTYNEQFF.

The chain uses TRBV7-3 and TRBJ2-2; TRBD2 is a possible D gene (7 bases). Germline V lookup: CDR1 SGHTA, CDR2 FQGTGA. There are 16 residues in the CDR3. The V end was cut by 5 bases, the J end by 1 base, with 14 bases between. For the CDR3, the DNA is TGTGCCAGCAGCGCACAGGGAGGGCGGAACACCGGGGAGCTGTTTTTT. Translating it yields CASSAQGGRNTGELFF.

The rearrangement uses TRBV2 and TRBJ1-2; TRBD1 might be the D (5 bases). With 6 bases removed from V and 8 bases from J, the gap between germline ends came to 19 bases. CDR1 and CDR2 (germline): SNHLY, FYNNEI. CDR3 size: 14 residues. The CDR3 region has the DNA TGTGCCAGCAGACAGGACACGCCATCAGGGGGCTACACCTTC. Translation: CASRQDTPSGGYTF.

The chain combines TRBV4-1 with TRBJ2-5, with TRBD2 matching 7 bases. Germline-derived CDR1 and CDR2 are MGHRA and YSYEKL. Unmatched junction bases numbered 7, after V lost 1 base and J lost 5 bases. CDR3 length equals 15 residues. CDR3 sequence reads: CASSQGSSGGETQYF. In DNA, the CDR3 is TGCGCCAGCAGCCAAGGTTCTTCCGGGGGGGAGACCCAGTACTTC.

The J gene is TRBJ2-3, the V gene TRBV4-3, with D possibly being TRBD1 (5 bases). The CDR3 covers 16 residues. CDR1 and CDR2 from the germline V gene are LGHNA and YSLEER. Trimming removed 4 bases at V and 1 base at J, with 15 bases between. The CDR3 DNA is TGCGCCAGCAGCCCCAGAACGTGGGGCGGCACAGATACGCAGTATTTT. This translates into CASSPRTWGGTDTQYF.

This chain connects TRBV5-6 to TRBJ1-2; 8 bases align to TRBD1. The CDR3 runs to 16 residues. CDR1 and CDR2 from the germline V gene are SGHDT and YYEEEE. The V gene end was trimmed by 4 bases and the J gene end by 3 bases; junction bases not matched to a gene: 11. The CDR3 sequence: CASSQIQGAGDYGYTF. In nucleotides, the CDR3 is TGTGCCAGCAGCCAAATCCAGGGGGCAGGTGACTATGGCTACACCTTC.

This sequence joins TRBV5-1 and TRBJ1-2, with TRBD1 as a possible D gene (5 bases). CDR1 and CDR2 from the germline V gene are SGHRS and YFSETQ. The length of the CDR3 is 15 residues. V gave up 4 bases and J gave up 1 base, with 14 bases separating them. The chain's CDR3 is CASSPGTGLNYGYTF. The CDR3 DNA follows: TGCGCCAGCAGCCCGGGGACGGGACTTAACTATGGCTACACCTTC.

The chain combines TRBV9 with TRBJ2-1, with 9 bases identical to TRBD1. The V segment lost 3 bases and the J segment 6 bases; nucleotides outside the gene matches: 7. Germline V CDR1 and CDR2: SGDLS, YYNGEE. This CDR3 has 15 amino acids. Here the CDR3 DNA reads TGTGCCAGCAGCGCGGGACAGGGTCTGGGCAATGAGCAGTTCTTC. Amino acids: CASSAGQGLGNEQFF.

CDR3 nucleotide sequence: TGTGCTAGTGTACTAGGGCACACCGGGGAGCTGTTTTTT. Its protein is CASVLGHTGELFF. The rearrangement links TRBV12-5 to TRBJ2-2; D might be TRBD2 (5 bases). Per the germline V gene, CDR1 is LGHNT and CDR2 is FRNRAP. The CDR3 contains 13 residues. Trimming removed 7 bases at V and 3 bases at J, with 9 bases between.

The rearrangement joins TRBV10-3 to TRBJ2-3; 7 bases are shared with TRBD1. With V trimmed by 3 bases and J by 0 bases, 3 bases remained unmatched. The CDR3 is 15 amino acids. Germline assignment: CDR1 ENHRY and CDR2 SYGVKD. CDR3 coding DNA: TGTGCCATCAGTGAAGAGGGACAGAGCACAGATACGCAGTATTTT. Residues: CAISEEGQSTDTQYF.

This rearrangement joins TRBV11-2 to TRBJ2-7; D is uncertain. V lost 4 bases, J lost 2 bases, and 3 bases lay in between. The length of the CDR3 is 11 residues. CDR1 is SGHAT and CDR2 is FQNNGV in the germline V gene. CDR3 DNA: TGTGCCAGCAGCTCCGCCTACGAGCAGTACTTC. It translates to CASSSAYEQYF.

The chain links TRBV5-1 to TRBJ2-5; 11 bases are a match to TRBD1. The end of the DNA aligns better with TRBJ2-7, so the J call may be wrong. The CDR3 contains 15 residues. Germline loops: CDR1 SGHRS, CDR2 YFSETQ. The CDR3 region has the DNA TGCGCCAGCAGCTTGGCGGGACAGGGGGGCTACGAGCAGTACTTC. Translated, it gives CASSLAGQGGYEQYF.

The V call is TRBV7-8, the J call TRBJ2-2; 9 nucleotides agree with TRBD1. CDR3 size: 16 residues. V dropped 2 bases and J dropped 4; count of bases not matched to a gene: 5. CDR1 is SGHVS, CDR2 FQNEAQ, per germline. The CDR3 DNA reads TGTGCCAGCAGCTTATACAGGGGGCCGATCACCGGGGAGCTGTTTTTT. Amino acid sequence: CASSLYRGPITGELFF. Together with reference TRBV7-8 and TRBJ2-2, the CDR3 gives the full variable domain: GAGVSQSPRYKVAKRGQDVALRCDPISGHVSLFWYQQALGQGPEFLTYFQNEAQLDKSGLPSDRFFAERPEGSVSTLKIQRTQQEDSAVYLCASSLYRGPITGELFFGEGSRLTVL.

This chain connects TRBV5-3 to TRBJ1-2; D call uncertain. TRBV5-3 is placed among ORFs of uncertain function. This CDR3 has 15 amino acids. V dropped 7 bases and J dropped 4 bases, with 20 bases sitting between them. The CDR3 here is CARLPGIQSLYGYTF. CDR3 bases: TGTGCCAGACTCCCAGGTATCCAGTCCCTCTATGGCTACACCTTC.

A single count supports this clone. The chain recombines TRBV6-6 with TRBJ2-5, with a weak D call TRBD1 (6 bases). CDR3 size: 12 residues. Germline CDR1 and CDR2: MNHNY and SVGAGI (reference sequence). The ends were cut back, 6 bases at V and 3 bases at J, with 8 bases in the middle. CDR3 protein: CASRDSKETQYF. The CDR3 region has the DNA TGTGCCAGCAGGGACAGTAAAGAGACCCAGTACTTC.

V usage is TRBV7-2 and J usage is TRBJ1-3; the D gene is possibly TRBD1 (6 bases). CDR3 length: 16 amino acids. V was shortened by 1 base and J by 4 bases, with 14 bases between the two germline ends. Germline CDR1 SGHTA, CDR2 FQGNSA. This CDR3 reads CASSLVLGARGNTIYF. The CDR3 DNA reads as TGTGCCAGCAGCTTAGTGTTGGGGGCGCGAGGAAACACCATATATTTT.

This clone was observed once. This chain uses TRBV5-6 with TRBJ1-2; D ambiguous. Looked up from germline, CDR1 is SGHDT and CDR2 is YYEEEE. Between the trimmed V and J ends, which lost 1 base and 4 bases, there was a span of 5 bases. CDR3 length equals 12 residues. The chain's CDR3 is CASSLSAYGYTF. As DNA, the CDR3 is TGTGCCAGCAGCTTGAGCGCCTATGGCTACACCTTC. Supplemented by reference TRBV5-6 and TRBJ1-2, the full variable domain reads DAGVTQSPTHLIKTRGQQVTLRCSPKSGHDTVSWYQQALGQGPQFIFQYYEEEERQRGNFPDRFSGHQFPNYSSELNVNALLLGDSALYLCASSLSAYGYTFGSGTRLTVV.